This paragraph reports one T cell receptor beta chain. Trimming took off 5 bases at V and 7 bases at J, with 11 bases between the two ends. CDR1 is SEHNR, CDR2 FQNEAQ, per germline (reference sequence). CDR3 length equals 13 residues. The repertoire was sequenced with immunoSEQ multiplex PCR; TCRdb's copy has only in-frame clones and lacks some. The sample contains about 100,000 clones, under 96% of which appear only once. The sample is drawn from a study of technical replicates of blood from several donors. The sequenced sample was T cells isolated from PBMCs. The receptor was isolated from a human donor in good health. The chain carries TRBV7-9 and TRBJ1-4; weak D call: TRBD1 (5 bases). DNA of the CDR3: TGTGCCAGCAGCCTCGGGGGAGGTGAAAAACTGTTTTTT. The encoded protein is CASSLGGGEKLFF.